A selection of T cell receptor beta chains follows, all from one sample in a study of OX40 agonist ivuxolimab in advanced cancers. Only in-frame clones appear in the TCRdb table, and some are missing; sequencing was by immunoSEQ multiplex PCR. This table holds about 62,000 clones, around nine tenths found once. This specimen was CD4+ or CD8+ T cells sorted from blood, taken in a trial of the OX40 agonist ivuxolimab. These receptors were collected from an adult with an advanced solid tumor such as melanoma, head and neck, liver or kidney cancer. Each CDR3 is given with its conserved first and last residue. The order of the fields is V gene, J gene, clone size, D gene, CDR3 protein, CDR3 DNA. The D gene is left open where the match is weak. Some rows mark clone size as missing; the rest say once, few, many or name a class of expanded clone.

>TRBV4-1|TRBJ2-7|.|TRBD1
CASSQDRPGQGDEQYF
TGCGCCAGCAGCCAAGACCGTCCGGGACAGGGAGACGAGCAGTACTTC
>TRBV29-1|TRBJ2-3|.|.
CSVDSAATQYF
TGCAGCGTTGACAGCGCCGCTACGCAGTATTTT
>TRBV27|TRBJ2-3|.|TRBD1
CASSPTGGRADTQYF
TGTGCCAGCAGTCCGACAGGGGGGAGAGCAGATACGCAGTATTTT
>TRBV29-1|TRBJ2-7|.|TRBD1
CSVRLGQGSAQYF
TGCAGCGTACGTCTAGGACAGGGTTCAGCCCAGTACTTC
>TRBV9|TRBJ2-5|.|TRBD1
CASSVATGVTQETQYF
TGTGCCAGCAGCGTAGCTACAGGGGTAACCCAAGAGACCCAGTACTTC
>TRBV7-3|TRBJ2-2|.|.
CASSPGGGNTGELFF
TGTGCCAGCAGCCCCGGGGGAGGGAACACCGGGGAGCTGTTTTTT
>TRBV18|TRBJ2-1|.|TRBD1
CASSPRQGPAYNEQFF
TGTGCCAGCTCACCTCGACAGGGGCCTGCCTACAATGAGCAGTTCTTC
>TRBV9|TRBJ2-7|.|.
CASSQIPGYEQYF
TGTGCCAGCAGCCAGATCCCCGGCTACGAGCAGTACTTC
>TRBV10-3|TRBJ1-1|.|TRBD1
CASSDRGGAASEAFF
TGTGCCAGCTCCGATCGAGGGGGCGCCGCCTCTGAAGCTTTCTTT
>TRBV6-5|TRBJ2-5|.|.
CASSYYGTGQETQYF
TGTGCCAGCAGTTACTACGGGACGGGTCAAGAGACCCAGTACTTC
>TRBV9|TRBJ2-6|.|.
CASSVQGSGANVLTF
TGTGCCAGCAGCGTCCAGGGGTCTGGGGCCAACGTCCTGACTTTC
>TRBV15|TRBJ1-3|.|.
CATSFGETGNTIYF
TGTGCCACCAGTTTCGGGGAAACTGGAAACACCATATATTTT
>TRBV15|TRBJ1-6|once|.
CATSSHPIGSSYNSPLHF
TGTGCCACCAGCAGCCATCCAATCGGTAGCTCCTATAATTCACCCCTCCACTTT
>TRBV6-1|TRBJ1-1|few|.
CASSDLEPGPEKAFF
TGTGCCAGCAGTGATCTAGAACCGGGCCCCGAGAAGGCTTTCTTT
>TRBV6-6|TRBJ1-2|.|.
CATTEGPSYGYTF
TGTGCCACTACAGAGGGACCGTCCTATGGCTACACCTTC
>TRBV30|TRBJ1-1|few|.
CAWSRDPMNTEAFF
TGTGCCTGGAGCCGGGACCCTATGAACACTGAAGCTTTCTTT
>TRBV15|TRBJ1-2|.|.
CATSEGIGNYGYTF
TGTGCCACCAGCGAGGGGATTGGGAACTATGGCTACACCTTC
>TRBV19|TRBJ2-1|.|TRBD2
CASSSLAGRMHEQFF
TGTGCCAGTAGTTCACTAGCGGGAAGAATGCATGAGCAGTTCTTC
>TRBV5-1|TRBJ1-1|.|TRBD1
CASSPTGEATEAFF
TGCGCCAGCAGCCCCACAGGGGAGGCCACTGAAGCTTTCTTT
>TRBV5-4|TRBJ2-1|.|TRBD2
CASSLLARLAGRYEQFF
TGTGCCAGCAGCTTGTTGGCTCGCCTAGCGGGAAGGTATGAGCAGTTCTTC
>TRBV18|TRBJ2-1|.|.
CASSLGGYNEQFF
TGTGCCAGCTCACTTGGAGGCTACAATGAGCAGTTCTTC
>TRBV6-1|TRBJ1-1|.|.
CASSEAKNTEAFF
TGTGCCAGCAGTGAAGCCAAGAACACTGAAGCTTTCTTT
>TRBV6-5|TRBJ1-1|.|.
CASSYSSGMNTEAFF
TGTGCCAGCAGTTACTCCTCGGGGATGAACACTGAAGCTTTCTTT
>TRBV28|TRBJ1-3|.|TRBD1
CASSLAGPQTGGSGNTIYF
TGTGCCAGCAGTTTAGCGGGGCCCCAAACAGGGGGCTCGGGAAACACCATATATTTT
>TRBV10-2|TRBJ2-7|few|.
CASSESERGHGEQYF
TGCGCCAGCAGTGAGTCTGAGCGGGGACACGGCGAGCAGTACTTC
>TRBV19|TRBJ2-3|.|.
CASSIEGVGGSSTDTQYF
TGTGCCAGTAGTATAGAAGGGGTCGGGGGAAGTAGCACAGATACGCAGTATTTT